This entry lists 22 T cell receptor beta chains sequenced from one sample in a study of STAT5B mutations in CD4+ large granular lymphocyte leukemia. Clones were read by immunoSEQ multiplex PCR, and TCRdb kept only the in-frame ones, dropping some. The data hold 30,000 or so clones, with approximately 79% observed a single time. The sample was CD4+ T cells from blood buffy coats. The receptors shown here come from a human donor in good health.

This chain uses TRBV7-6 with TRBJ2-2; D might be TRBD1 or TRBD2, each matching 5 bases. The germline gives CDR1 SGHVS, CDR2 FNYEAQ. The V and J ends lost 2 bases and 4 bases respectively, with 11 bases between them. The CDR3 covers 15 residues. CDR3 nucleotide sequence: TGTGCCAGCAGCTTATCAAACGGGGCCACCGGGGAGCTGTTTTTT. Protein sequence: CASSLSNGATGELFF.

The chain combines TRBV14 with TRBJ2-7, with 7 bases aligning to TRBD1. The V segment lost 3 bases and the J segment 2 bases; nucleotides outside the gene matches: 13. This CDR3 spans 17 amino acids. Germline CDR1 is SGHDN and CDR2 is FVKESK. The CDR3: CASSHINRGHRPYEQYF. DNA for the CDR3: TGTGCCAGCAGCCATATAAATAGGGGGCACAGGCCCTACGAGCAGTACTTC.

This clone showed up just a few times. The junction departs from the called germline gene at one end, perhaps through a read error. This rearrangement joins TRBV2 to TRBJ1-2; possibly TRBD1 for D (6 bases). The CDR3 is 15 amino acids. Germline CDR1 is SNHLY and CDR2 is FYNNEI. The CDR3 DNA reads as TGTGCCAGCAGCGAAGAGACGGGACAATTATATGGCTACACCTTC. Protein product: CASSEETGQLYGYTF.

This rearrangement joins TRBV5-4 to TRBJ1-1; 8 bases map to TRBD1. Germline CDR1 SGHNT, CDR2 YYREEE (reference sequence). The CDR3 is 14 residues long. V shed 2 bases and J 1 base; nucleotides not matched to a gene: 1. The CDR3 sequence is CASSFGQGNTEAFF. As DNA, the CDR3 is TGTGCCAGCAGCTTCGGACAGGGGAACACTGAAGCTTTCTTT.

The V gene is TRBV28, the J gene TRBJ1-1, with D possibly TRBD1 on 6 matching bases. Deletions cut 6 bases from V and 8 bases from J, with 19 bases between. The CDR3 consists of 14 residues. CDR1 and CDR2 (germline): MDHEN, SYDVKM. For the CDR3, the DNA is TGTGCCAGCAGCCCTACCCGACAGGCGCCGGAAGCTTTCTTT. It is translated as CASSPTRQAPEAFF.

A few counts support this clone. CDR3 region: CASSRGLAVNTGELFF. The CDR3 coding sequence is TGTGCCAGCAGCCGAGGACTAGCGGTGAACACCGGGGAGCTGTTTTTT. The chain recombines TRBV7-3 with TRBJ2-2; 10 bases are shared with TRBD2. With 5 bases clipped from V and 1 base from J, the junction kept 4 bases outside the gene matches. Per the germline V gene, CDR1 is SGHTA and CDR2 is FQGTGA. The CDR3 covers 16 residues.

The genes are TRBV29-1 and TRBJ2-3; D uncertain. Germline V gives CDR1 SQVTM, CDR2 ANQGSEA. The CDR3 is made up of 13 amino acids. V lost 0 bases, J lost 2 bases, and 6 bases lay in between. CDR3 sequence reads: CSVEDDVTDTQYF. In DNA form, the CDR3 reads TGCAGCGTTGAAGATGACGTCACAGATACGCAGTATTTT.

The CDR3 reads CASSTDRGPGQPQHF. DNA of the CDR3: TGTGCCAGCAGCACCGACAGGGGGCCGGGTCAGCCCCAGCATTTT. The chain joins TRBV6-6 to TRBJ1-5; TRBD1 agrees at 10 bases. Germline V gene sequence: CDR1 MNHNY, CDR2 SVGAGI (reference sequence). This CDR3 comprises 15 residues. V dropped 6 bases and J dropped 6; count of bases not matched to a gene: 8.

This clone has just one count. This chain links TRBV11-1 with TRBJ2-5; no clear D. The germline CDR1 and CDR2 sequences are SGHAT and FQDESV (reference sequence). Trimming cost V 3 bases and J 0 bases, with 5 bases left between them. The CDR3 length is 13 residues. CDR3 protein: CASSFGYQETQYF. The CDR3, as DNA: TGTGCCAGCAGCTTCGGCTACCAAGAGACCCAGTACTTC.

The rearrangement joins TRBV25-1 to TRBJ1-2; D is perhaps TRBD1 (6 bases). Trimming pared 7 bases from V and 4 bases from J, leaving 13 bases between. This CDR3 comprises 13 residues. Per germline, CDR1 MGHDK and CDR2 SYGVNS. Written as DNA, the CDR3 is TGTGCCAGCACGGGACATTCGGGCTATGGCTACACCTTC. This sequence encodes CASTGHSGYGYTF.

This chain links TRBV30 with TRBJ2-5, with D perhaps being TRBD1 or TRBD2 (5 bases each). The CDR3 spans 13 residues. V lost 3 bases and J 5 bases, leaving 13 bases between the germline ends. Germline V lookup: CDR1 GTSNPN, CDR2 SVGIG (reference sequence). Here the CDR3 DNA reads TGTGCCTGGAGCAGACAGAGAGGGGAGACCCAGTACTTC. Its protein is CAWSRQRGETQYF.

The CDR3 protein is CASSLGTPTDTQYF. Here the CDR3 DNA reads TGTGCCAGCAGTCTCGGGACACCTACAGATACGCAGTATTTT. The chain recombines TRBV28 with TRBJ2-3, with a weak D call TRBD1 (6 bases). Trimming left V 5 bases short and J 3 bases short, with 12 bases between. The CDR3 has 14 amino acids. Germline lookup yields CDR1 MDHEN and CDR2 SYDVKM.

The chain employs TRBV5-6 and TRBJ1-6; D unresolved. The CDR3 consists of 14 residues. In germline, CDR1 is SGHDT, CDR2 YYEEEE. Trimming cost V 2 bases and J 3 bases, with 6 bases left between them. CDR3 amino acids: CASSFASYNSPLHF. CDR3 bases: TGTGCCAGCAGCTTCGCCAGCTATAATTCACCCCTCCACTTT.

This chain uses TRBV7-2 with TRBJ2-7, with unresolved D. CDR3 length: 13 residues. CDR1 SGHTA and CDR2 FQGNSA come from the germline V gene. V was shortened by 2 bases and J by 3 bases, with 8 bases between the two germline ends. The CDR3 DNA is TGTGCCAGCAGCTTAACGCAAGTCTACGAGCAGTACTTC. It is translated as CASSLTQVYEQYF.

The V and J genes are TRBV7-9 and TRBJ2-5; TRBD2 matches 7 bases. The germline V gene encodes CDR1 SEHNR and CDR2 FQNEAQ (reference sequence). This CDR3 is built from 15 residues. V shed 2 bases and J 4 bases; nucleotides not matched to a gene: 7. CDR3 nucleotides: TGTGCCAGCAGCTTAACCCCACTAGCGCGAGAGACCCAGTACTTC. This encodes CASSLTPLARETQYF. The complete variable domain, with remaining parts taken from reference TRBV7-9 and TRBJ2-5, reads DTGVSQNPRHKITKRGQNVTFRCDPISEHNRLYWYRQTLGQGPEFLTYFQNEAQLEKSRLLSDRFSAERPKGSFSTLEIQRTEQGDSAMYLCASSLTPLARETQYFGPGTRLLVL.

This clone was counted a single time. V gene TRBV19 combines with J gene TRBJ2-7, with unresolved D. The germline V and J ends were trimmed by 5 bases and 6 bases, with 17 bases remaining between them. The CDR3 has 14 residues. Germline CDR1 is LNHDA and CDR2 is SQIVND (reference sequence). The CDR3 coding sequence is TGTGCCAGTAGTCCAACAATTCACAGATCCGAGCAGTACTTC. Translation: CASSPTIHRSEQYF.

A single count supports this clone. The V and J genes are TRBV6-6 and TRBJ1-3, with 8 positions matching TRBD1. V dropped 5 bases and J dropped 4; count of bases not matched to a gene: 7. Germline V lookup: CDR1 MNHNY, CDR2 SVGAGI (reference sequence). This CDR3 has 15 residues. The CDR3 protein is CASSTWTGWGNTIYF. Written as DNA, the CDR3 is TGTGCCAGCAGTACCTGGACAGGGTGGGGAAACACCATATATTTT.

The chain combines TRBV14 with TRBJ2-2; 7 bases map to TRBD2. V dropped 4 bases and J dropped 0; count of bases not matched to a gene: 2. The CDR3 spans 15 residues. CDR1 SGHDN and CDR2 FVKESK come from the germline V gene. CDR3 loop: CASSRDYTNTGELFF. The CDR3 DNA reads TGTGCCAGCAGCCGGGACTATACGAACACCGGGGAGCTGTTTTTT.

This clone was recorded only once. The chain is built from TRBV6-5 and TRBJ1-1, with D possibly being TRBD1 (6 bases). V was pared by 8 bases and J by 1 base, with 14 bases between. This CDR3 contains 14 residues. CDR1 is MNHEY, CDR2 SVGAGI, per germline. CDR3 loop: CASLGRGPNTEAFF. CDR3 sequence (DNA): TGTGCCAGCCTGGGTCGGGGGCCGAACACTGAAGCTTTCTTT.

The rearrangement links TRBV5-6 to TRBJ2-4; D uncertain. Germline CDR1 is SGHDT and CDR2 is YYEEEE. The V gene lost 0 bases and the J gene lost 0 bases, with 10 bases spanning the gap. CDR3 size: 16 residues. The DNA for the CDR3 is TGTGCCAGCAGCTTGGGGTCAAATCTAGCCAAAAACATTCAGTACTTC. It encodes CASSLGSNLAKNIQYF.

The chain combines TRBV30 with TRBJ1-4; D remains unclear. Germline V lookup: CDR1 GTSNPN, CDR2 SVGIG (reference sequence). The CDR3 runs 13 residues. V was pared by 0 bases and J by 7 bases, with 9 bases between. The CDR3 loop is CAWSVRRGEKLFF. In DNA form, the CDR3 reads TGTGCCTGGAGTGTTCGGCGCGGTGAAAAACTGTTTTTT.

The table lists this clone with a count of one. This chain joins TRBV11-3 and TRBJ2-5; 8 nucleotides line up with TRBD1. CDR1 SGHNT and CDR2 YENEEA come from the germline V gene. This CDR3 has 15 amino acids. Trimming removed 5 bases from V and 6 bases from J; junction bases left unmatched: 11. CDR3 DNA: TGTGCCAGCAGCCCCAGGGGGCCGGCTTGGAAGACCCAGTACTTC. It codes for CASSPRGPAWKTQYF.